The next 11 T cell receptor beta chains were all read from a single sample in a study of blood T cell repertoires in COVID-19. Profiled with immunoSEQ multiplex PCR; TCRdb holds only in-frame clones, not every one. The sample has 90,000 to 120,000 clones, about 90% seen once. The source material was peripheral blood. The source is a man aged 40-49 years with active or convalescent COVID-19.

V and J are TRBV27 and TRBJ1-5; the D is unclear. The CDR3 is made up of 12 amino acids. Germline V gene data show CDR1 as MNHEY and CDR2 as SMNVEV (reference sequence). Trimming stripped 7 bases from V and 2 bases from J, with 6 bases between. CDR3 bases: TGTGCCAGCAAGCGGGGCAATCAGCCCCAGCATTTT. Protein product: CASKRGNQPQHF.

This clone was observed once. The rearrangement uses TRBV5-4 and TRBJ1-2; TRBD1 aligns across 9 bases. Germline V lookup: CDR1 SGHNT, CDR2 YYREEE (reference sequence). J was trimmed by 4 bases and V by 4 bases; bases with no gene match: 5. This CDR3 comprises 14 residues. The CDR3 is CASSPTGGAYGYTF. CDR3 coding DNA: TGTGCCAGCAGCCCGACAGGGGGTGCCTATGGCTACACCTTC.

The rearrangement uses TRBV4-1 and TRBJ2-1, with TRBD2 identical over 11 bases. V shed 5 bases and J 8 bases; nucleotides not matched to a gene: 8. Germline assignment: CDR1 MGHRA and CDR2 YSYEKL. CDR3 length: 15 amino acids. CDR3 sequence (DNA): TGCGCCAGCAGCAGTAGCGGGAGGGCCGGGGATGAGCAGTTCTTC. Translating gives CASSSSGRAGDEQFF.

This clone is a singleton in its sample. The CDR3 reads CASSFLAFTGELFF. DNA for the CDR3: TGTGCCAGCAGTTTTTTAGCATTCACCGGGGAGCTGTTTTTT. V gene TRBV6-2 or TRBV6-3 combines with J gene TRBJ2-2; no definite D call. This CDR3 has 14 residues. The ends were cut back, 4 bases at V and 4 bases at J, with 10 bases in the middle. The germline gives CDR1 MNHEY, CDR2 SVGEGT.

The J gene is TRBJ1-6, the V gene TRBV5-1; D unresolved. The length of the CDR3 is 14 residues. Per the germline V gene, CDR1 is SGHRS and CDR2 is YFSETQ. V was trimmed by 0 bases and J by 4 bases, leaving 5 bases between them. CDR3 coding DNA: TGCGCCAGCAGCTTGGGGCAGTATAATTCACCCCTCCACTTT. This sequence encodes CASSLGQYNSPLHF.

This chain links TRBV6-2 or TRBV6-3 with TRBJ1-3; D not resolved. V lost 6 bases to trimming and J lost 4 bases, with 16 bases between them. Germline CDR1 MNHEY, CDR2 SVGEGT. The CDR3 totals 15 residues. The CDR3 DNA reads TGTGCCAGCAGCCTGCGGGAGTTCGTCGGAAACACCATATATTTT. This codes for CASSLREFVGNTIYF.

The chain is built from TRBV6-4 and TRBJ1-2, with no clear D. The CDR3 contains 12 residues. CDR1 is MRHNA and CDR2 is SNTAGT in the germline V gene. The V and J ends lost 0 bases and 9 bases respectively, with 8 bases between them. CDR3 amino acids: CASSDSPRSYTF. CDR3 DNA: TGTGCCAGCAGTGACTCTCCCAGGAGCTACACCTTC.

This clone was picked up a small number of times. The V call is TRBV3-1 (or the pseudogene TRBV3-2), the J call TRBJ1-6; the D gene is possibly TRBD1 (5 bases). Germline CDR1 reads LGHDT; CDR2 reads YNNKEL (reference sequence). This CDR3 is 22 amino acids long. The V gene lost 10 bases and the J gene lost 13 bases, with 47 bases spanning the gap. The CDR3 protein is CATTKGPGDHPVGGVEFPPLHF. CDR3 sequence (DNA): TGTGCCACCACGAAGGGGCCGGGAGACCACCCGGTCGGTGGGGTGGAGTTCCCGCCCCTCCACTTT.

V and J are TRBV29-1 and TRBJ2-7, with D unresolved. This CDR3 spans 11 amino acids. Trimming removed 7 bases at V and 3 bases at J, with 10 bases between. The V gene's germline CDR1 is SQVTM and CDR2 ANQGSEA. The CDR3 here is CSGGSFYEQYF. The DNA for the CDR3 is TGCAGCGGGGGAAGCTTCTACGAGCAGTACTTC.

The chain recombines TRBV7-8 with TRBJ2-5; 10 bases are shared with TRBD1. Germline assignment: CDR1 SGHVS and CDR2 FQNEAQ. This CDR3 has 16 amino acids. J lost 4 bases, V lost 3 bases, and 8 bases had no gene match. This CDR3 reads CASSFLSDRGTETQYF. In DNA, the CDR3 is TGTGCCAGCAGCTTTCTCTCGGACAGGGGGACAGAGACCCAGTACTTC.

The J gene is TRBJ2-2, the V gene TRBV3-1 (or the pseudogene TRBV3-2); 8 bases align to TRBD1. The CDR3 is 14 residues long. The junction had 2 bases not matched to a gene; V was cut back by 2 bases and J by 6 bases. Germline CDR1 is LGHDT and CDR2 is YNNKEL (reference sequence). The CDR3 protein is CASSQMTGAGELFF. In DNA form, the CDR3 reads TGTGCCAGCAGCCAAATGACAGGGGCCGGGGAGCTGTTTTTT.